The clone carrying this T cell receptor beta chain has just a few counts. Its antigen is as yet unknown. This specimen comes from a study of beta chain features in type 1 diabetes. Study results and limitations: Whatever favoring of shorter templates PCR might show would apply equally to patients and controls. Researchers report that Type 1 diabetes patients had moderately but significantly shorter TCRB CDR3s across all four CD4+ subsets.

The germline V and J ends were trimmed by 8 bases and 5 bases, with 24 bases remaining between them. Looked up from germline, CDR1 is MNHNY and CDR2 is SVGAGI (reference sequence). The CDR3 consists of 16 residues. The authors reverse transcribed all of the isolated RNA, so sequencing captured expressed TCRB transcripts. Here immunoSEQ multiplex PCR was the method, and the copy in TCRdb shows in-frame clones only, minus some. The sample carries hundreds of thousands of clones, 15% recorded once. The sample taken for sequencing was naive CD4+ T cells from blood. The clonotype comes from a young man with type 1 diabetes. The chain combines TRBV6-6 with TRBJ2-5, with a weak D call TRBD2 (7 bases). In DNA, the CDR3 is TGTGCCAGCGCGGAAAGGGGGGGGAGCCTGAGGGAGACCCAGTACTTC. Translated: CASAERGGSLRETQYF.